These 4 T cell receptor beta chains share one sample of origin, sequenced in a study of lung T cells in sarcoidosis with Löfgren's syndrome. MiXCR was run by TCRdb on the reads, yielding one entry per CDR3 protein. The repertoire consists of about 19,000 distinct CDR3 sequences, with roughly a fifth occurring once and the leading ten covering over 4%. The sequencing sample was made of CD4+ T cells from PBMCs. The receptor set was obtained from a human donor with sarcoidosis (Löfgren's syndrome or another form), or a control subject (not recorded which).

By proportion, this clonotype is medium-sized. DNA for the CDR3: TGTGCCAGCAGTTATTTCCGTCCAGGGGGCGTGGAAGGCTACACCTTC. Amino acid sequence: CASSYFRPGGVEGYTF. The J gene is TRBJ1-2, the V gene TRBV6-2 or TRBV6-3; 8 nucleotides line up with TRBD1. Trimming cost V 3 bases and J 8 bases; bases outside gene matches: 14. Germline V lookup: CDR1 MNHEY, CDR2 SVGEGT. The CDR3 is 16 residues long.

In this sample, this clonotype is medium-sized. The chain recombines TRBV28 with TRBJ1-5; D uncertain. Trimming shortened V by 4 bases and J by 6 bases, and 4 bases separated the two germline ends. The CDR3 is 11 residues long. The germline V gene has CDR1 MDHEN and CDR2 SYDVKM. CDR3 loop: CASSSPQPQHF. The CDR3 DNA follows: TGTGCCAGCAGTTCCCCTCAGCCCCAGCATTTT. Complete variable domain (other parts from reference TRBV28 and TRBJ1-5): DVKVTQSSRYLVKRTGEKVFLECVQDMDHENMFWYRQDPGLGLRLIYFSYDVKMKEKGDIPEGYSVSREKKERFSLILESASTNQTSMYLCASSSPQPQHFGDGTRLSIL.

This clonotype was observed many times. This sequence joins TRBV7-2 and TRBJ2-3; unclear D gene. Looked up from germline, CDR1 is SGHTA and CDR2 is FQGNSA. This CDR3 is 14 amino acids long. Trimming cost V 4 bases and J 2 bases, with 10 bases left between them. The DNA of the CDR3 is TGTGCCAGCAGCTCGACAAAATACACAGATACGCAGTATTTT. Amino acid sequence: CASSSTKYTDTQYF.

This clonotype showed up just a few times. This chain joins TRBV30 and TRBJ2-2, with D perhaps TRBD1 (5 bases). The length of the CDR3 is 19 residues. CDR1 is GTSNPN and CDR2 is SVGIG in the germline V gene (reference sequence). Trimming shortened V by 0 bases and J by 1 base, and 21 bases separated the two germline ends. Here the CDR3 DNA reads TGTGCCTGGAGTGTACTGCGGACAAATAGCATTAAGAACACCGGGGAGCTGTTTTTT. It codes for CAWSVLRTNSIKNTGELFF.